The 13 T cell receptor beta chains presented below share a single source sample, sequenced in a study of cytomegalovirus exposure and HLA in healthy donors. Primers for the PCR totalled 60 Vbeta and 13 Jbeta. This table comes from immunoSEQ multiplex PCR, and its TCRdb copy is limited to in-frame clones, with some not included. The sample has roughly 54,000 clones. Sequencing was carried out using PBMCs. These TCRs come from a woman in her 30s in good health and CMV-seropositive.

CDR3 protein: CASSLAGQGLYEQYF. For the CDR3, the DNA is TGCGCCAGCAGCTTGGCCGGACAGGGGCTCTACGAGCAGTACTTC. This chain links TRBV5-1 with TRBJ2-7, with TRBD1 identical over 9 bases. The CDR3 has 15 amino acids. Trimming cost V 0 bases and J 3 bases; bases outside gene matches: 4. Germline CDR1 is SGHRS and CDR2 is YFSETQ.

The chain links TRBV5-8 to TRBJ2-2; D call uncertain. The CDR3 is made up of 14 amino acids. The V end lost 4 bases, the J end lost 6 bases, and 13 bases lay between the germline ends. The V gene's germline CDR1 is SGHTS and CDR2 YDEGEE. The chain's CDR3 is CASSLEPAAGELFF. The CDR3 bases are TGTGCCAGCAGCCTAGAACCCGCGGCCGGGGAGCTGTTTTTT.

This chain links TRBV9 with TRBJ2-2; D is perhaps TRBD1 (6 bases). The V gene lost 4 bases and the J gene lost 7 bases, with 17 bases spanning the gap. The CDR3 sequence is 15 residues long. CDR1 SGDLS and CDR2 YYNGEE come from the germline V gene. The CDR3 sequence: CASSLEGEISGELFF. Written as DNA, the CDR3 is TGTGCCAGCAGCCTAGAGGGGGAGATTAGCGGGGAGCTGTTTTTT.

The chain carries TRBV27 and TRBJ2-1, with 12 bases that match TRBD2. V shed 0 bases and J 8 bases; nucleotides not matched to a gene: 5. The CDR3 is 16 residues long. CDR1 is MNHEY and CDR2 is SMNVEV in the germline V gene (reference sequence). CDR3 sequence (DNA): TGTGCCAGCAGTTTATCGGGGGGACTAGCGGGCGATGAGCAGTTCTTC. It encodes CASSLSGGLAGDEQFF.

The chain employs TRBV5-1 and TRBJ2-5; possible D gene TRBD1, 5 bases. The length of the CDR3 is 15 residues. With 4 bases removed from V and 1 base from J, the gap between germline ends came to 14 bases. Per the germline V gene, CDR1 is SGHRS and CDR2 is YFSETQ. The CDR3 here is CASSRSQGSQETQYF. For the CDR3, the DNA is TGCGCCAGCAGCCGATCGCAGGGTTCCCAAGAGACCCAGTACTTC.

This chain joins TRBV5-1 and TRBJ1-2, with 8 bases lining up with TRBD1. Germline CDR1 and CDR2: SGHRS and YFSETQ. The V gene end was trimmed by 7 bases and the J gene end by 3 bases; junction bases not matched to a gene: 11. The CDR3 sequence is 15 residues long. CDR3 protein: CASSPSGQVDYGYTF. CDR3 nucleotide sequence: TGCGCCAGCTCCCCCTCGGGACAGGTGGACTATGGCTACACCTTC.

The chain carries TRBV19 and TRBJ1-1, with D possibly matching TRBD1 (5 bases). This CDR3 contains 14 residues. The V end lost 3 bases, the J end lost 2 bases, and 10 bases lay between the germline ends. Germline lookup yields CDR1 LNHDA and CDR2 SQIVND (reference sequence). The CDR3 here is CASSMGRINTEAFF. CDR3 sequence (DNA): TGTGCCAGTAGTATGGGGCGGATAAACACTGAAGCTTTCTTT.

The genes are TRBV9 and TRBJ2-7; 12 bases fit TRBD2. The CDR3 is made up of 15 amino acids. V gave up 0 bases and J gave up 3 bases; unmatched junction bases: 1. CDR1 and CDR2 from the germline V gene are SGDLS and YYNGEE. CDR3 sequence: CASSVGLAGDYEQYF. CDR3 nucleotides: TGTGCCAGCAGCGTAGGACTAGCGGGGGACTACGAGCAGTACTTC. Using reference TRBV9 and TRBJ2-7 for the parts outside the CDR3, the full variable domain is DSGVTQTPKHLITATGQRVTLRCSPRSGDLSVYWYQQSLDQGLQFLIQYYNGEERAKGNILERFSAQQFPDLHSELNLSSLELGDSALYFCASSVGLAGDYEQYFGPGTRLTVT.

The chain links TRBV7-3 to TRBJ2-2, with D perhaps matching TRBD1 (6 bases). V was shortened by 6 bases and J by 4 bases, with 9 bases between the two germline ends. CDR1 and CDR2 from the germline V gene are SGHTA and FQGTGA. CDR3 size: 13 residues. The CDR3 reads CASRDRFTGELFF. The CDR3 DNA sequence: TGTGCCAGCAGGGACAGATTCACCGGGGAGCTGTTTTTT.

The chain carries TRBV9 and TRBJ2-1; unclear D gene. Germline V gives CDR1 SGDLS, CDR2 YYNGEE. Trimming pared 0 bases from V and 8 bases from J, leaving 15 bases between. The CDR3 covers 15 residues. The CDR3 reads CASSVALGNFHEQFF. The CDR3 bases are TGTGCCAGCAGCGTAGCTTTGGGCAATTTCCATGAGCAGTTCTTC.

The CDR3 sequence: CAWSVTETQPQHF. CDR3 sequence (DNA): TGTGCCTGGAGTGTAACTGAAACTCAGCCCCAGCATTTT. This sequence joins TRBV30 and TRBJ1-5, with D hard to call. Germline V gene sequence: CDR1 GTSNPN, CDR2 SVGIG (reference sequence). V was cut by 0 bases and J by 6 bases, with 9 bases left in between. This CDR3 spans 13 amino acids.

The chain is built from TRBV4-1 and TRBJ1-4, with D perhaps TRBD1 (6 bases). The CDR3 contains 15 residues. The germline V gene has CDR1 MGHRA and CDR2 YSYEKL. V gave up 6 bases and J gave up 8 bases, with 19 bases separating them. CDR3 DNA sequence: TGCGCCAGCAGAAAGATTGGGGGGGCTCGGGAAAAACTGTTTTTT. Protein: CASRKIGGAREKLFF.

The chain links TRBV29-1 to TRBJ2-1; 15 nucleotides line up with TRBD2. This CDR3 region has 18 residues. Germline-derived CDR1 and CDR2 are SQVTM and ANQGSEA. J gave up 1 base and V 5 bases, and 9 bases lay outside the gene matches. The CDR3 sequence is CSVRTSGRGGLSYNEQFF. In DNA, the CDR3 is TGCAGCGTTCGGACTAGCGGGAGGGGGGGGCTTTCCTACAATGAGCAGTTCTTC.